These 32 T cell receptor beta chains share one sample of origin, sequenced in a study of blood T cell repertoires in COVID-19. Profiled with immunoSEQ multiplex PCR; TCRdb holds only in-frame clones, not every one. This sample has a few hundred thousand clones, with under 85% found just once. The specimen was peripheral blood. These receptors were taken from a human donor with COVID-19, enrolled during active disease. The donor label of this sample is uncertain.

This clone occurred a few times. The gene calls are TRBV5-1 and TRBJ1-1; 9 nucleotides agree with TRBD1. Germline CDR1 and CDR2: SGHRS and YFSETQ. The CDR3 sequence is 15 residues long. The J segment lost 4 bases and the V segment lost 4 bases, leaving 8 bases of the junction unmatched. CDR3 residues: CASSIGTGWTTEAFF. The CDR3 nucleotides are TGCGCCAGCAGCATCGGGACAGGGTGGACCACTGAAGCTTTCTTT.

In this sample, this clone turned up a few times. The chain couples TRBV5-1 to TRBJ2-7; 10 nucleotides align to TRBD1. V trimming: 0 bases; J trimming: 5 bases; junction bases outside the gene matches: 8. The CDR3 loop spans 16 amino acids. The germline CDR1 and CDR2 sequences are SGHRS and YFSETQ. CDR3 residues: CASSLDGQGGLDEQYF. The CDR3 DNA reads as TGCGCCAGCAGCTTGGACGGACAGGGGGGATTAGACGAGCAGTACTTC. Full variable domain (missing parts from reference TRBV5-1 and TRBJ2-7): KAGVTQTPRYLIKTRGQQVTLSCSPISGHRSVSWYQQTPGQGLQFLFEYFSETQRNKGNFPGRFSGRQFSNSRSEMNVSTLELGDSALYLCASSLDGQGGLDEQYFGPGTRLTVT.

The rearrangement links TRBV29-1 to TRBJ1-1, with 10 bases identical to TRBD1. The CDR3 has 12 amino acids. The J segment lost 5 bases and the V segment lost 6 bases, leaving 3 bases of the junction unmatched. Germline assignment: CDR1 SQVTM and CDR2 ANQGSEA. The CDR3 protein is CSVGDRGTEAFF. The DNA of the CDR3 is TGCAGCGTCGGGGACAGGGGAACTGAAGCTTTCTTT. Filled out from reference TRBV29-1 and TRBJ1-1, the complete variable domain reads SAVISQKPSRDICQRGTSLTIQCQVDSQVTMMFWYRQQPGQSLTLIATANQGSEATYESGFVIDKFPISRPNLTFSTLTVSNMSPEDSSIYLCSVGDRGTEAFFGQGTRLTVV.

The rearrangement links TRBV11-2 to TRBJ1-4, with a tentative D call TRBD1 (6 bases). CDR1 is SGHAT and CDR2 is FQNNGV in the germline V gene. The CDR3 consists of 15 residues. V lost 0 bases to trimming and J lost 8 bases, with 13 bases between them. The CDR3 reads CASSLDPGAREKLFF. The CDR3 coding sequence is TGTGCCAGCAGCTTAGATCCAGGGGCGAGGGAAAAACTGTTTTTT.

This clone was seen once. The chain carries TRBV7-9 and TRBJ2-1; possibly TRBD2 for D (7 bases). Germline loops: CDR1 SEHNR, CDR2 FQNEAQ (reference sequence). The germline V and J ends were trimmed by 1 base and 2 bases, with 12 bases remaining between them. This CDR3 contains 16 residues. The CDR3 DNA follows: TGTGCCAGCAGCTTAGGCGGGGAGGGGGCCTACAATGAGCAGTTCTTC. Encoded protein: CASSLGGEGAYNEQFF.

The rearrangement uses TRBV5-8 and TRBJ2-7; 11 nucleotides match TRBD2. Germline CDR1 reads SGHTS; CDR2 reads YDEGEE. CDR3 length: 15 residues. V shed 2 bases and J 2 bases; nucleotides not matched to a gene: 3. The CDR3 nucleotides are TGTGCCAGCAGCTTTCGACTAGCGGGGACCTACGAGCAGTACTTC. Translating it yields CASSFRLAGTYEQYF.

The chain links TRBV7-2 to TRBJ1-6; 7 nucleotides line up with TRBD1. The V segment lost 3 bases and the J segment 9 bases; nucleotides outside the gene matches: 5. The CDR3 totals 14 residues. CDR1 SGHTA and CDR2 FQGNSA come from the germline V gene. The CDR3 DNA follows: TGTGCCAGCAGCTTTGGACAGGTCCGTTCACCCCTCCACTTT. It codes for CASSFGQVRSPLHF.

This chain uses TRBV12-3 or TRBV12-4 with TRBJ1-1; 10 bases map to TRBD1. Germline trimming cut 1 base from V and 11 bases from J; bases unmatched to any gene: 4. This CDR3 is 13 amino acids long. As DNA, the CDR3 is TGTGCCAGCAGTTTAGGGACAGGGGGTGAGGCTTTCTTT. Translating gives CASSLGTGGEAFF.

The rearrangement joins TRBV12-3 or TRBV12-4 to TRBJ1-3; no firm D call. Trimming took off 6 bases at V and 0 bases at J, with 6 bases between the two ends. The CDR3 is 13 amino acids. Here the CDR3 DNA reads TGTGCCAGCAGGGTACACTCTGGAAACACCATATATTTT. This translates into CASRVHSGNTIYF.

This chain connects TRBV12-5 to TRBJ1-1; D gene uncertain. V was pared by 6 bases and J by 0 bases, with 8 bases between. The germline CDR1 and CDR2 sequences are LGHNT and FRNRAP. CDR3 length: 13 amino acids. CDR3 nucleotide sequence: TGTGCTAGTGGCCCCCTTTTGAACACTGAAGCTTTCTTT. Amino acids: CASGPLLNTEAFF.

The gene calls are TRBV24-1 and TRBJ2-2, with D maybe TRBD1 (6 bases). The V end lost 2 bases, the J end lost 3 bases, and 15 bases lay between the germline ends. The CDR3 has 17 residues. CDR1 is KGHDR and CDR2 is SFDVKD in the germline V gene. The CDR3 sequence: CATSDWTDDKHTGELFF. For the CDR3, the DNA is TGTGCCACCAGTGATTGGACAGATGATAAACACACCGGGGAGCTGTTTTTT.

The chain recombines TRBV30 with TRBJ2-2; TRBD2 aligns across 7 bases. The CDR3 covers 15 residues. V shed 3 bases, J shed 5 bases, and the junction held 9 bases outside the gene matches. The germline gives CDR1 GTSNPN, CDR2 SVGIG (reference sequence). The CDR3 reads CAWRRGRAETGELFF. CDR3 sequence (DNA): TGTGCCTGGAGAAGAGGGAGGGCCGAAACCGGGGAGCTGTTTTTT.

The CDR3 region is CASSSELRSPLHF. In nucleotides, the CDR3 is TGTGCCAGTAGCTCCGAACTGAGGTCACCCCTCCACTTT. The chain joins TRBV19 to TRBJ1-6; D unclear. The CDR3 totals 13 residues. V lost 6 bases and J 10 bases, leaving 13 bases between the germline ends. Germline values: CDR1 LNHDA, CDR2 SQIVND (reference sequence).

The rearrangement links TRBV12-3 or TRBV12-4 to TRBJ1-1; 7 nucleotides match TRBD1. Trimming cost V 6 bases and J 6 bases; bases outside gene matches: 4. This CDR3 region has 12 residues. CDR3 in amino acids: CASSVTGAEAFF. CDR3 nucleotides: TGTGCCAGCAGCGTCACAGGGGCTGAAGCTTTCTTT.

CDR3 nucleotides: TGTGCCAGCTCACCATCACGGGTCGCTGAAGCTTTCTTT. Translated: CASSPSRVAEAFF. The chain couples TRBV18 to TRBJ1-1; no clear D. The CDR3 is 13 amino acids. Germline assignment: CDR1 KGHSH and CDR2 LQKENI. With 2 bases removed from V and 6 bases from J, the gap between germline ends came to 10 bases. The full variable domain, with the rest looked up from reference TRBV18 and TRBJ1-1, is NAGVMQNPRHLVRRRGQEARLRCSPMKGHSHVYWYRQLPEEGLKFMVYLQKENIIDESGMPKERFSAEFPKEGPSILRIQQVVRGDSAAYFCASSPSRVAEAFFGQGTRLTVV.

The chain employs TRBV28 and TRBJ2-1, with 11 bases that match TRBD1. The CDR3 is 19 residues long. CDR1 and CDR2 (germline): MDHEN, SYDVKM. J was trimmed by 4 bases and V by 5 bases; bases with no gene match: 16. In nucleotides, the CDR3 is TGTGCCAGCAGTCCGGAACGATGGACAGGGGGCTCAGAATACAATGAGCAGTTCTTC. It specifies CASSPERWTGGSEYNEQFF.

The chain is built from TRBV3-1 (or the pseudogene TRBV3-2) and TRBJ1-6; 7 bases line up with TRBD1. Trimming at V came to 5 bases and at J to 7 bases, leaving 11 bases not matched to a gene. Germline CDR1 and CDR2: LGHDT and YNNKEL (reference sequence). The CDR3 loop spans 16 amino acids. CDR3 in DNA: TGTGCCAGCAGCGTCCCGGTCCGGACAGGAAATTCACCCCTCCACTTT. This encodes CASSVPVRTGNSPLHF.

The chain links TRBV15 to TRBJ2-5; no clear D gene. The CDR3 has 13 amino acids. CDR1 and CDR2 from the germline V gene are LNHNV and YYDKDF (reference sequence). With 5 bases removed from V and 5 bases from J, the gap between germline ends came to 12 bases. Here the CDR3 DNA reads TGTGCCACCAGCCCGGCGGTCCGGGAGACCCAGTACTTC. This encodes CATSPAVRETQYF.

The DNA of the CDR3 is TGTGCCAGCAGCTTAGCAGGGTACAATTCACCCCTCCACTTT. Its protein product is CASSLAGYNSPLHF. V usage is TRBV11-2 and J usage is TRBJ1-6, with D possibly being TRBD1 (5 bases). Germline assignment: CDR1 SGHAT and CDR2 FQNNGV. V gave up 1 base and J gave up 7 bases, with 8 bases separating them. CDR3 length: 14 amino acids.

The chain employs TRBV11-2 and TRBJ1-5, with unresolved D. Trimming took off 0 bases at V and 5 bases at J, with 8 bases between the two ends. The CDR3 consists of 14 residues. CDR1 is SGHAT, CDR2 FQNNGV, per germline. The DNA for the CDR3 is TGTGCCAGCAGCTTAGACTCTCGGGATCAGCCCCAGCATTTT. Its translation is CASSLDSRDQPQHF.

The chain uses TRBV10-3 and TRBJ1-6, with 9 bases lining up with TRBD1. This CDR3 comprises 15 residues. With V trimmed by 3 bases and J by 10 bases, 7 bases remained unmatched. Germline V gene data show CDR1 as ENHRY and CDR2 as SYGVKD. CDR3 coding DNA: TGTGCCATCAGTGACTCGGGACAGGGAGAGTCACCCCTCCACTTT. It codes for CAISDSGQGESPLHF.

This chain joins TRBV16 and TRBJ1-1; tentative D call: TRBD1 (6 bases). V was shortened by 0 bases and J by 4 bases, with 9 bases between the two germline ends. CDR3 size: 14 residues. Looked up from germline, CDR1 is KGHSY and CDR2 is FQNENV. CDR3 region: CASSQSGGRTEAFF. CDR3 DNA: TGTGCCAGCAGCCAATCGGGGGGGCGCACTGAAGCTTTCTTT. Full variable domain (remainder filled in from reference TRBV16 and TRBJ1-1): GEEVAQTPKHLVRGEGQKAKLYCAPIKGHSYVFWYQQVLKNEFKFLISFQNENVFDETGMPKERFSAKCLPNSPCSLEIQATKLEDSAVYFCASSQSGGRTEAFFGQGTRLTVV.

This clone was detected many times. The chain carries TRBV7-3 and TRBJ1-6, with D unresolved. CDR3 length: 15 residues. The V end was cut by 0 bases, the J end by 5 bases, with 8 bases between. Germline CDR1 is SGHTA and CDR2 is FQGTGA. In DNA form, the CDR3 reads TGTGCCAGCAGCTTAACGAGACAAGATAATTCACCCCTCCACTTT. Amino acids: CASSLTRQDNSPLHF.

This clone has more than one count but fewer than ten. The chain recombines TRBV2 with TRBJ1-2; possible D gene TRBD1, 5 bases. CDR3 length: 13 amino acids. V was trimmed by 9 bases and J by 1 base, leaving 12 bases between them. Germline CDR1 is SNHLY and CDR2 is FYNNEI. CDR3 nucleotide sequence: TGTGCCAGGACAGTTGACAGTAACTATGGCTACACCTTC. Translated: CARTVDSNYGYTF.

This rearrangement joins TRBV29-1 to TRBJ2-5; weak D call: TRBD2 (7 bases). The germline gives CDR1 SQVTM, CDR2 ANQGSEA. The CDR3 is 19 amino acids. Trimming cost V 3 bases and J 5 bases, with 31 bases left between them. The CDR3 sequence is CSVEAFRGATPGLGETQYF. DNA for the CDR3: TGCAGCGTTGAGGCGTTCCGGGGGGCCACACCGGGACTTGGCGAGACCCAGTACTTC.

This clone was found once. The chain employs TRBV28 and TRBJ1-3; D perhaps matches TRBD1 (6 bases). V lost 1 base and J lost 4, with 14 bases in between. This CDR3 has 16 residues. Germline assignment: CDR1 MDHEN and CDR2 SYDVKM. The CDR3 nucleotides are TGTGCCAGCAGTTTATCGGAACAGGGCTTCGGAAACACCATATATTTT. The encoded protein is CASSLSEQGFGNTIYF.

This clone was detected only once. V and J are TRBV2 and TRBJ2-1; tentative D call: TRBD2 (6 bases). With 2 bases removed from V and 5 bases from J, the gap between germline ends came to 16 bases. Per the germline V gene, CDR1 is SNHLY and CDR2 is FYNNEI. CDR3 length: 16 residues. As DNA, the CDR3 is TGTGCCAGCAGTGAACGTGGAGGGGAGCTTGACAATGAGCAGTTCTTC. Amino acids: CASSERGGELDNEQFF.

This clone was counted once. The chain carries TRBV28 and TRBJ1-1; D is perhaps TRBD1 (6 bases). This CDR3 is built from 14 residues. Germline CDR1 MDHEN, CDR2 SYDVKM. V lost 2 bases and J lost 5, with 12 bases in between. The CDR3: CASSLRGAGTEAFF. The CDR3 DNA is TGTGCCAGCAGTTTACGGGGGGCGGGGACTGAAGCTTTCTTT.

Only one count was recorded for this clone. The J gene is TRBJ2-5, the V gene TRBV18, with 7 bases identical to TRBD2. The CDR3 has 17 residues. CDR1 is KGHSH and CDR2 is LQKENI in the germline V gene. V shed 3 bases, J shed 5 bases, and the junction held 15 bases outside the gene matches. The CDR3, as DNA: TGTGCCAGCTCACCCCTCCATCAAGCGGGGTGGAGCGAGACCCAGTACTTC. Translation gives CASSPLHQAGWSETQYF.

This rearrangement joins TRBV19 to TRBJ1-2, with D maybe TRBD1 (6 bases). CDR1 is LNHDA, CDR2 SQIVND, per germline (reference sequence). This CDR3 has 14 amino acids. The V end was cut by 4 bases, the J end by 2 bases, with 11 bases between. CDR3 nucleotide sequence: TGTGCCAGTAGTACCGACAGGCCCAACTATGGCTACACCTTC. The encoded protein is CASSTDRPNYGYTF.

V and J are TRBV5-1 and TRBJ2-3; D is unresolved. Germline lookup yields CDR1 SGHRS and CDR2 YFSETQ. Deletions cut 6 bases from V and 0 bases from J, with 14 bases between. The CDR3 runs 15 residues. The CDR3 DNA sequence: TGCGCCAGCAACTCTTTGGGCCTTAGCACAGATACGCAGTATTTT. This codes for CASNSLGLSTDTQYF.

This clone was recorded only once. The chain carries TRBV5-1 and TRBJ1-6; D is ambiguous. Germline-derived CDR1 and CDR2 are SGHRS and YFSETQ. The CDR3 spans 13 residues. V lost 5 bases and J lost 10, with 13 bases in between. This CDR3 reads CASRWELESPLHF. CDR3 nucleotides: TGCGCCAGCAGGTGGGAGCTAGAATCACCCCTCCACTTT.